This T cell receptor beta chain was sequenced for a study of cytomegalovirus exposure and HLA in healthy donors. General observations from the study: Productive rates of about 87% or about 30% were seen for most TCR beta V segments in an earlier analysis.

The study ran its PCR with 60 Vbeta and 13 Jbeta primers. Profiled with immunoSEQ multiplex PCR; TCRdb holds only in-frame clones, not every one. The table includes over 25,000 clones, 60% to 80% detected once. Trimming cost V 2 bases and J 8 bases; bases outside gene matches: 5. CDR1 is SGHRS, CDR2 YFSETQ, per germline. The CDR3 consists of 13 residues. Notes on this clone: Its antigen is still unknown.

The chain uses TRBV5-1 and TRBJ1-2; 8 positions agree with TRBD1. The specimen sequenced was PBMCs. The sequence was collected from a male donor in good health and CMV-seropositive. The CDR3 region has the DNA TGCGCCAGCAGCTTAACAGGGGGTATAGGCTACACCTTC. This codes for CASSLTGGIGYTF. Filled out from reference TRBV5-1 and TRBJ1-2, the complete variable domain reads KAGVTQTPRYLIKTRGQQVTLSCSPISGHRSVSWYQQTPGQGLQFLFEYFSETQRNKGNFPGRFSGRQFSNSRSEMNVSTLELGDSALYLCASSLTGGIGYTFGSGTRLTVV.